The clone carrying this T cell receptor (beta chain) appeared a few times. Sample-barcoded 5' priming and a J-beta primer mix drove a second PCR of 7 to 11 cycles. Each CDR3 protein gets one entry after TCRdb re-called the 5' RACE reads with MiXCR. The sample includes about 1 million distinct CDR3 sequences, 20% to 25% seen only once; the top ten take approximately 0.79%. This entry belongs to a study of blood T cells in healthy people across ages. A further study also used this sample, focusing on T cells of mothers and their children.

This sequence originates from a girl aged 2-10 years in good health. The material sequenced was blood.

The CDR3 bases are TGTGCTAGTGGTGGGTCCCGGTGGAGGCAAGAGACCCAGTACTTC. The encoded protein is CASGGSRWRQETQYF. This chain uses TRBV12-5 with TRBJ2-5, with TRBD2 as a possible D gene (5 bases). Germline V gene lookup returns CDR1 LGHNT and CDR2 FRNRAP. Trimming cost V 5 bases and J 2 bases, with 15 bases left between them. The CDR3 runs 15 residues. Drawing the rest from reference TRBV12-5 and TRBJ2-5, the complete variable domain is DARVTQTPRHKVTEMGQEVTMRCQPILGHNTVFWYRQTMMQGLELLAYFRNRAPLDDSGMPKDRFSAEMPDATLATLKIQPSEPRDSAVYFCASGGSRWRQETQYFGPGTRLLVL.